Below, one TCR beta chain is given with its context. In this sample, this clonotype turned up many times. Its antigen has not been determined. Per-nucleotide qualities are absent, and no much larger clonotype sits a single base away. The CDR3 runs 13 amino acids, cysteine and phenylalanine included. Of the read, only the CDR3 DNA is kept; its 39 bases are in frame from base 1. The junction shows trimming of 1 base on V and 2 bases on J, plus 6 bases between the germline ends. The germline V gene yields KGHSH for CDR1 and LQKENI for CDR2. The TCR beta CDR3 regions were amplified from RNA transcripts. A first-round RT-PCR of the TCR CDR3 used the HTBI primer set with the Qiagen OneStep RT-PCR kit. A second multiplex PCR round built the libraries, followed by size selection and purification. Paired-end sequencing of the libraries was performed with 100 bp reads on an Illumina HiSeq2000. In the source study's methods: SOAPnuke was used to process the raw data, with reads discarded if the reads contained adapters or uncalled bases, had a mean Phred below 15, or lacked an exact constant-primer or identifier match. COPE v1.2.5 was used to merge the high-quality paired reads, and each unique nucleotide sequence was defined as a clonotype. MiTCR v1.1 was used to align clonotypes to the IMGT TRBV, TRBD and TRBJ reference segments. The analysis included only V-J combinations with a frequency above 0.0001, which together covered around 99% of the repertoires. The TCS score was defined as F50 (clonal expansion) divided by E x V (chaos), with BLOSUM62-based TCRdist calculated between CDR3 peptides within each V-J. Welch's t-statistics and random forest reduced roughly 500 V-J features to roughly 13, which were used in a naive Bayes classifier (R e1071). TCRdb handled the public reads itself, with Q25 trimming in fastp and clone calling in MiXCR, and kept productive beta chains. Entries that share a CDR3 protein sequence are merged under the most common genes and DNA. TCRdb, rather than the study authors, made the V and J calls. A total of under 350,000 distinct CDR3 sequences appear in this sample, roughly 15% of them only once. Together, the top ten hold 30% to 40% of the sample.

Ophthalmopathy patients had moderately to severely active disease, with a Clinical Activity Score of 3 or more, a NOSPECS grade of 4 or more, and a disease duration of less than 3 months. The study excluded patients with uncontrolled infections, other autoimmune diseases, pregnancy or lactation. Diagnoses relied on clinical symptoms, serum thyroxine and TRAb, thyroid ultrasound and orbital computed tomography. PBMCs were isolated from 8 to 10 ml of fresh peripheral blood by Ficoll-Paque density gradient centrifugation. Trizol reagent was used to extract total RNA, and RNA quality was then checked on an Agilent 2100 Bioanalyzer. The data were obtained in a study of T cells in Graves' hyperthyroidism and ophthalmopathy (dated by TCRdb to about 2019). In terms of the full investigation: Peripheral blood was collected at initial diagnosis, before any treatment. For training and testing, the 80 to 100 patients in the discovery cohort were randomly divided in a 7:3 ratio. An independent validation cohort of 18 to 20 hyperthyroidism patients and 17 patients who later progressed to ophthalmopathy tested prospective prediction of ophthalmopathy. In addition, the study compared T-cell repertoires in thyroid tissue and in blood from about 6 Graves' hyperthyroidism patients. Following sampling, methimazole starting at 30 mg daily was given to hyperthyroidism patients, and high-dose intravenous methylprednisolone was given to ophthalmopathy patients. A discovery cohort of roughly 96 patients, fewer than 50 with Graves' ophthalmopathy and 55 to 60 with stable Graves' hyperthyroidism, was used to find distinguishing TCR V-J signatures. According to the paper, TCR Vbeta CDR3 sequencing was carried out on more than 120 peripheral blood samples, which came from under 50 ophthalmopathy, 70 to 80 hyperthyroidism and about 17 progressor patients. General conclusions and limits of the study: During validation, the model predicted progression to ophthalmopathy a median of approximately 6.5 months ahead of onset, with around 70% sensitivity and roughly 72% specificity. Blood samples also contained most of the expanded thyroid clonotypes (frequency above 0.001), which suggests that blood repertoires may reflect thyroid immune responses. No statistical method was used to set the sample size in advance, and investigators knew the group allocation. A model built on a 13 V-J signature distinguished ophthalmopathy from stable hyperthyroidism, reaching about 88% sensitivity and under 84% specificity in cross-validation and 80%/75% in testing.

This TCR derives from a woman in her 40s with Graves' ophthalmopathy. The chain employs TRBV18 and TRBJ2-7; the D gene identity is not certain. The source material was blood. The bases read TGTGCCAGCTCACCACGCAGCACCTACGAGCAGTACTTC. It encodes CASSPRSTYEQYF.